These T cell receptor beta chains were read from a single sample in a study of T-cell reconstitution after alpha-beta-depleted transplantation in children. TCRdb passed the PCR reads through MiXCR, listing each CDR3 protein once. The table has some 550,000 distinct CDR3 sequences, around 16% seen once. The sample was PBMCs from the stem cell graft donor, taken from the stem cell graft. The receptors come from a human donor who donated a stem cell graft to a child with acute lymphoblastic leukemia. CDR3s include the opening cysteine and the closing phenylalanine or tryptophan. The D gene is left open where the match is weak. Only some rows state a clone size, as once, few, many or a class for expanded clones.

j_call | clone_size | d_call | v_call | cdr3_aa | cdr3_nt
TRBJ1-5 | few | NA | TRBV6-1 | CASRRAGSSNQPQHF | TGTGCCAGCCGAAGGGCAGGGTCTAGCAATCAGCCCCAGCATTTT
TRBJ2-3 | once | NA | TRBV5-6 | CARSPGLGFTDTQYF | TGTGCCAGGAGCCCCGGGCTCGGCTTCACAGATACGCAGTATTTT
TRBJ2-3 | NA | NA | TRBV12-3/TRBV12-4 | CASSFGASGTDTQYF | TGTGCCAGCAGTTTCGGGGCTAGCGGCACAGATACGCAGTATTTT
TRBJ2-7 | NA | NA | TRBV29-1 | CSVKQGGPYEQYF | TGCAGCGTTAAACAGGGGGGGCCCTACGAGCAGTACTTC
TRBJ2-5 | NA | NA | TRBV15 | CATSRERGFSETQYF | TGTGCCACCAGCAGAGAAAGAGGGTTTTCAGAGACCCAGTACTTC
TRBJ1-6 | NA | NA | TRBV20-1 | CSARSRGNTFYNSPLHF | TGCAGTGCTAGATCCAGGGGCAATACCTTCTATAATTCACCCCTCCACTTT
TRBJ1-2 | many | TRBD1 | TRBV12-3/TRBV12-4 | CASSWKGRGYGYTF | TGTGCCAGCAGCTGGAAGGGCAGGGGGTATGGCTACACCTTC
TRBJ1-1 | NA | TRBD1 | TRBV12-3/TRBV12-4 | CASSLYQGADTEAFF | TGTGCCAGCAGTTTATACCAGGGGGCGGACACTGAAGCTTTCTTT
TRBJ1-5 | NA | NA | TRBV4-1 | CASSQMIGPQPQHF | TGCGCCAGCAGCCAAATGATTGGACCTCAGCCCCAGCATTTT
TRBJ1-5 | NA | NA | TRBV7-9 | CASSFEGAQPQHF | TGTGCCAGCAGCTTTGAAGGGGCCCAGCCCCAGCATTTT
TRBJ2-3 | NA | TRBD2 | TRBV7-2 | CASSLVSGRGPDTQYF | TGTGCCAGCAGCTTAGTTAGCGGGAGGGGTCCAGATACGCAGTATTTT
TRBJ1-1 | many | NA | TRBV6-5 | CASSYSTEAFF | TGTGCCAGCAGTTATTCAACTGAAGCTTTCTTT
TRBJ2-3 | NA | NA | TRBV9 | CASSADTDTQYF | TGTGCCAGCAGCGCGGACACAGATACGCAGTATTTT
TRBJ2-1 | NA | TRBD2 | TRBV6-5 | CASSYSSSGRASEQFF | TGTGCCAGCAGTTACTCGTCTAGCGGGAGGGCCAGTGAGCAGTTCTTC
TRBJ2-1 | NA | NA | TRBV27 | CASSYNRYNEQFF | TGTGCCAGCAGTTACAACAGGTACAATGAGCAGTTCTTC
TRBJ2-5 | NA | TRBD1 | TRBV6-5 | CASSYTGTDRETQYF | TGTGCCAGCAGTTACACCGGGACAGACAGGGAGACCCAGTACTTC
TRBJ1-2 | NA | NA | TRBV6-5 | CASSYREQGFYGYTF | TGTGCCAGCAGTTACAGGGAGCAGGGGTTCTATGGCTACACCTTC
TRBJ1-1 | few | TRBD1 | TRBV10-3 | CAITGGMNTEAFF | TGTGCCATCACAGGGGGAATGAACACTGAAGCTTTCTTT
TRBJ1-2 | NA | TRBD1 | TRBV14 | CASSPPRDRGDYGYTF | TGTGCCAGCAGCCCTCCCCGGGACAGGGGGGACTATGGCTACACCTTC
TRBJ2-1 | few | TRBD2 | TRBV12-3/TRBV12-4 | CASRGGLASYNEQFF | TGTGCCAGCAGGGGGGGACTAGCGTCCTACAATGAGCAGTTCTTC
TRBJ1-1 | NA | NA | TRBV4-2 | CASSQAPGLGTEAFF | TGTGCCAGCAGCCAAGCCCCGGGGTTGGGCACTGAAGCTTTCTTT
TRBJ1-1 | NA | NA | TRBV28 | CASRGLGVEAFF | TGTGCCAGCAGGGGTCTCGGGGTGGAAGCTTTCTTT
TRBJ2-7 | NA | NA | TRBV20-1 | CSATTRVEGWDEQYF | TGCAGTGCTACAACCCGCGTCGAGGGTTGGGACGAGCAGTACTTC
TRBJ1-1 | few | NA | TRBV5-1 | CASSLGPGKNTEAFF | TGCGCCAGCAGCTTGGGCCCCGGGAAGAACACTGAAGCTTTCTTT
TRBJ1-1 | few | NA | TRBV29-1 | CSVGRGVITEAFF | TGCAGCGTCGGCCGGGGGGTCATCACTGAAGCTTTCTTT
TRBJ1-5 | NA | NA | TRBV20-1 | CSARDGWGNQPQHF | TGCAGTGCTAGGGACGGATGGGGGAATCAGCCCCAGCATTTT
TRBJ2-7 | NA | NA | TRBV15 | CATGGQGGVRDEQYF | TGTGCCACCGGAGGTCAGGGGGGGGTGCGCGACGAGCAGTACTTC
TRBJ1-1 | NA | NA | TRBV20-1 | CSASRSVNTEAFF | TGCAGTGCTTCAAGGTCGGTGAACACTGAAGCTTTCTTT
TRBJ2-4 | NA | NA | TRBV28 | CASKSRGIAKNIQYF | TGTGCCAGCAAATCGCGAGGGATAGCCAAAAACATTCAGTACTTC
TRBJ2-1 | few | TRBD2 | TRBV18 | CASSPMASGRAGLNEQFF | TGTGCCAGCTCACCGATGGCTAGCGGGAGGGCCGGTCTGAATGAGCAGTTCTTC
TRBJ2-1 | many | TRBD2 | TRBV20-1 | CSALGGRGTEQFF | TGCAGTGCTCTAGGCGGGAGAGGAACTGAGCAGTTCTTC
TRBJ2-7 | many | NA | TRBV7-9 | CASSSDRYEQYF | TGTGCCAGCAGCTCCGACCGTTACGAGCAGTACTTC
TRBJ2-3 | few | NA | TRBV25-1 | CASSPWAGQTGDTQYF | TGTGCCAGCAGTCCTTGGGCTGGGCAGACTGGAGATACGCAGTATTTT
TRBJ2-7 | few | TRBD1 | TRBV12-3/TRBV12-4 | CASSWDRGVGEQYF | TGTGCCAGCAGTTGGGACAGGGGTGTCGGGGAGCAGTACTTC
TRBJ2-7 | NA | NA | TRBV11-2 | CASSLDRLTRSEQYF | TGTGCCAGCAGCTTAGATAGATTGACGAGATCCGAGCAGTACTTC
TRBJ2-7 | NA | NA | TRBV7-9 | CASTLSPGTAYAQYF | TGTGCCAGCACCCTATCGCCCGGGACGGCCTACGCGCAGTACTTC
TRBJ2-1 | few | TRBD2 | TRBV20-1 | CSARLAGGLFSSYNEQFF | TGCAGTGCTAGACTAGCGGGGGGACTGTTTAGCTCCTACAATGAGCAGTTCTTC
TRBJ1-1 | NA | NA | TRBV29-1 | CSVESEGGTEAFF | TGCAGCGTTGAAAGCGAGGGAGGAACTGAAGCTTTCTTT
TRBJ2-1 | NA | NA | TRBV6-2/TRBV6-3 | CASSYSIYNEQFF | TGTGCCAGCAGTTACTCGATTTACAATGAGCAGTTCTTC
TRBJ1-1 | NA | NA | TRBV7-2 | CASSLWGRATEAFF | TGTGCCAGCAGCTTATGGGGCAGGGCCACTGAAGCTTTCTTT
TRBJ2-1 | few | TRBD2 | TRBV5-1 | CASSPRGDEQFF | TGCGCCAGCAGCCCCCGGGGGGATGAGCAGTTCTTC
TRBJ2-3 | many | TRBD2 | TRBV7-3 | CASSLGLAATDTQYF | TGTGCCAGCAGCTTAGGACTAGCGGCCACAGATACGCAGTATTTT
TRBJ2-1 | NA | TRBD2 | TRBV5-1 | CASSLAGVHEQFF | TGCGCCAGCAGCTTAGCGGGAGTCCATGAGCAGTTCTTC
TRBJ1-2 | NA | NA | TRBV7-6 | CASSLEIVNYGYTF | TGTGCCAGCAGCTTAGAAATAGTTAACTATGGCTACACCTTC
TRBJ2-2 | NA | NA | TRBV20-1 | CSATRLDTGELFF | TGCAGTGCCACGCGACTTGACACCGGGGAGCTGTTTTTT
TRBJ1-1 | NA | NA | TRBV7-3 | CASSLIIHAEAFF | TGTGCCAGCAGCTTAATAATTCACGCTGAAGCTTTCTTT
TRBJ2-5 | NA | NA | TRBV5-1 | CASSLVGGGETQYF | TGCGCCAGCAGCTTGGTCGGAGGCGGGGAGACCCAGTACTTC
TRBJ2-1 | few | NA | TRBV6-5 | CASSYLSGNEQFF | TGTGCCAGCAGTTACCTATCTGGTAATGAGCAGTTCTTT
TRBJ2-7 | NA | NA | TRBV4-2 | CASSQTSGEHYEQYF | TGTGCCAGCAGCCAGACGTCAGGGGAGCACTACGAGCAGTACTTC
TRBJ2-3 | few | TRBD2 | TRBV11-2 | CASSSGLAGGYTQYF | TGTGCCAGCAGCTCGGGACTAGCGGGAGGTTATACGCAGTATTTT
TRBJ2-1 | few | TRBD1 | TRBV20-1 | CSARSLGNTGAYNEQFF | TGCAGTGCTAGATCATTGGGCAATACAGGGGCCTACAATGAGCAGTTCTTC
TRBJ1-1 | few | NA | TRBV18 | CASSPLVGWNTEAFF | TGTGCCAGCTCACCTCTGGTCGGCTGGAACACTGAAGCTTTCTTT
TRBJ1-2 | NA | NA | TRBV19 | CASSSQIYGYTF | TGTGCCAGTAGTAGTCAGATCTATGGCTACACCTTC